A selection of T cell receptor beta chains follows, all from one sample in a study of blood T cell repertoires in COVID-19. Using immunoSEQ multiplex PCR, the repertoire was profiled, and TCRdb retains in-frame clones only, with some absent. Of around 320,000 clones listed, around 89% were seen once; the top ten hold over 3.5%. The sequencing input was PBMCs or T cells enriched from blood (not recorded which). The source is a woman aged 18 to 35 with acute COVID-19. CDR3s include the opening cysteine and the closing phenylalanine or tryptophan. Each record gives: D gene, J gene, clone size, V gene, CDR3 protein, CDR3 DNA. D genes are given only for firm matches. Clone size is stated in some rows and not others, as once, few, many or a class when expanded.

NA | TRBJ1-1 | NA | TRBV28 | CASSIYGGNTEAFF | TGTGCCAGCAGTATTTACGGCGGGAACACTGAAGCTTTCTTT
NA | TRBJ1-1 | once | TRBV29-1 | CSVEVVRGTAFF | TGCAGCGTTGAAGTTGTCAGGGGTACAGCTTTCTTT
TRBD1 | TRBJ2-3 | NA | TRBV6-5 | CASSSKTGGNTDTQYF | TGTGCCAGCAGTTCAAAAACAGGGGGTAACACAGATACGCAGTATTTT
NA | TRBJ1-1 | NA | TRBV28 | CASSFVRGTEAFF | TGTGCCAGCAGTTTCGTGAGAGGCACTGAAGCTTTCTTT
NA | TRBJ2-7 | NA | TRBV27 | CATSAGVKRDEQYF | TGTGCCACCTCGGCCGGGGTCAAAAGAGACGAGCAGTACTTC
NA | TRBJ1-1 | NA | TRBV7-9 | CASSLAGDYTEAFF | TGTGCCAGCAGCTTAGCAGGGGATTACACTGAAGCTTTCTTT
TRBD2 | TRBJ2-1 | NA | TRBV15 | CATSRGAGGLDNEQFF | TGTGCCACCAGCAGAGGAGCGGGAGGATTAGATAATGAGCAGTTCTTC
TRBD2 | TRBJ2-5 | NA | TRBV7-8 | CASSWGLAGEETQYF | TGTGCCAGCAGCTGGGGACTAGCGGGAGAAGAGACCCAGTACTTC
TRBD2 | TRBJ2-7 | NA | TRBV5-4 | CASSSGTTITYEQYF | TGTGCCAGCAGCTCCGGGACTACTATTACCTACGAGCAGTACTTC
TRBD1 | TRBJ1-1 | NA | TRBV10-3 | CAISESMRTGGSALRNTEAFF | TGTGCCATCAGTGAGTCGATGCGGACAGGGGGCTCGGCACTGAGGAACACTGAAGCTTTCTTT
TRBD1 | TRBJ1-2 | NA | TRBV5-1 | CASSLVDRVSNYGYTF | TGCGCCAGCAGCTTGGTGGACAGGGTCTCCAACTATGGCTACACCTTC
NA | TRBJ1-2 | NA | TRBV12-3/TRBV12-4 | CASSRAGLYGYTF | TGTGCCAGCAGTAGGGCAGGGCTCTATGGCTACACCTTC
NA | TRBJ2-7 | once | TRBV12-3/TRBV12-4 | CASREGGEQYF | TGTGCCAGCAGGGAAGGGGGCGAGCAGTACTTC
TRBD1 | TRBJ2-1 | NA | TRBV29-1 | CSVSDRGAYNEQFF | TGCAGCGTCTCCGACAGGGGAGCCTACAATGAGCAGTTCTTC
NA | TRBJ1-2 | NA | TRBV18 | CASSLTITSNYGYTF | TGTGCCAGCTCACTAACGATAACTTCTAACTATGGCTACACCTTC
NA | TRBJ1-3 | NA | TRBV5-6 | CASSLGTFFYSGNTIYF | TGTGCCAGCAGCCTCGGGACTTTTTTCTACTCTGGAAACACCATATATTTT
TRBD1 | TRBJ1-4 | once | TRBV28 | CASSFLEGQGNEKLFF | TGTGCCAGCAGTTTCCTAGAAGGACAGGGCAATGAAAAACTGTTTTTT
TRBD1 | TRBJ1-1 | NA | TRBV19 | CASSSNRDRPSNTEAFF | TGTGCCAGTAGTTCGAACCGGGACAGACCATCGAACACTGAAGCTTTCTTT
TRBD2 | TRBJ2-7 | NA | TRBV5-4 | CASSLSSGSRDEQYF | TGTGCCAGCAGCCTATCTAGCGGGAGTCGGGACGAGCAGTACTTC
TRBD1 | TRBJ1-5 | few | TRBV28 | CASSPGTGGLNQPQHF | TGTGCCAGCAGCCCAGGGACAGGGGGCCTCAATCAGCCCCAGCATTTT
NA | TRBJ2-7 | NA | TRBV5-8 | CASSSSGYEQYF | TGTGCCAGCAGCTCCAGCGGCTACGAGCAGTACTTC
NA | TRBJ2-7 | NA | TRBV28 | CASSSWAFNYEQYF | TGTGCCAGCAGTTCATGGGCCTTCAACTACGAGCAGTACTTC
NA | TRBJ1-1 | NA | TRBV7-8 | CASSFVDTGTEAFF | TGTGCCAGCAGCTTCGTAGATACCGGGACTGAAGCTTTCTTT
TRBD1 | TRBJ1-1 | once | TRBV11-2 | CASSLGQGMISGEAFF | TGTGCCAGCAGCTTGGGACAGGGAATGATTAGTGGTGAAGCTTTCTTT
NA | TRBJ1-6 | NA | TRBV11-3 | CASSSSGGVDSPLHF | TGTGCCAGCAGCTCGAGCGGCGGGGTTGATTCACCCCTCCACTTT
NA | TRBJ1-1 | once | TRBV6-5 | CASSYDGRVDTEAFF | TGTGCCAGCAGTTACGACGGCAGGGTGGACACTGAAGCTTTCTTT
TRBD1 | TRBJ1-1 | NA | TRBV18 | CASSPSGTGGGGTEAFF | TGTGCCAGCTCACCTTCCGGGACAGGGGGCGGGGGCACTGAAGCTTTCTTT
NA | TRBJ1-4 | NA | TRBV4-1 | CASSQESAGGEKLFF | TGCGCCAGCAGCCAAGAATCAGCAGGAGGTGAAAAACTGTTTTTT
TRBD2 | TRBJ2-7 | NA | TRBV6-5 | CATSRGGLSYEQYF | TGTGCCACCAGCCGGGGGGGTCTATCCTACGAGCAGTACTTC
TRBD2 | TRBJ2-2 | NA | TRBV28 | CASSSYYSGDARTGELFF | TGTGCCAGCAGTTCCTACTATAGCGGGGATGCGAGGACCGGGGAGCTGTTTTTT
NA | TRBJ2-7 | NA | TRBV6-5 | CASTLRGGSPYEQYF | TGTGCCAGCACTCTGAGGGGGGGGAGTCCGTACGAGCAGTACTTC
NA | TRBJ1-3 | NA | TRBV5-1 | CASSLGGSSGNTIYF | TGCGCCAGCAGCTTGGGGGGCAGCTCTGGAAACACCATATATTTT
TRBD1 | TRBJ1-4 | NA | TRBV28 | CASRRGTEKLFF | TGTGCCAGCCGCAGGGGGACTGAAAAACTGTTTTTT
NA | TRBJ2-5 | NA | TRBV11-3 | CASSSGLQETQYF | TGTGCCAGCAGCTCGGGACTCCAAGAGACCCAGTACTTC
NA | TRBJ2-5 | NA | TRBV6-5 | CASSAREETQYF | TGTGCCAGCAGCGCACGGGAGGAGACCCAGTACTTC
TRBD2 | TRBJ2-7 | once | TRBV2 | CASSAAGGLHEQYF | TGTGCCAGCAGTGCAGCGGGAGGGCTTCACGAGCAGTACTTC
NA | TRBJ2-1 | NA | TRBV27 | CASSLGADEQFF | TGTGCCAGCAGTTTAGGAGCGGATGAGCAGTTCTTC
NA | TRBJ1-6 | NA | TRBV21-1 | CAMFTGDNSPLHF | TGTGCCATGTTTACAGGGGACAATTCACCCCTCCACTTT
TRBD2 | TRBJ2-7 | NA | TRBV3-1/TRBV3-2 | CASSPRRRAGGGYEQYF | TGTGCCAGCAGCCCCCGTCGCCGAGCGGGAGGGGGCTACGAGCAGTACTTC
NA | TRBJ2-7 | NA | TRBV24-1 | CATSDKTGTTYEQYF | TGTGCCACCAGTGATAAAACCGGGACAACATACGAGCAGTACTTC
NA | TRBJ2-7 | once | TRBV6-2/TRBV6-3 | CASSRNAVDEQYF | TGTGCCAGCAGTCGAAATGCCGTAGACGAGCAGTACTTC
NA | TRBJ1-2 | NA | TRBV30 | CAWSWGEGGYTF | TGTGCCTGGAGTTGGGGGGAAGGTGGCTACACCTTC
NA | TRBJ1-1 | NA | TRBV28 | CASSLLNFAPGGPRTEAFF | TGTGCCAGCAGTTTGCTGAACTTCGCTCCGGGGGGGCCACGAACTGAAGCTTTCTTT
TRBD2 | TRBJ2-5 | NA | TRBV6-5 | CASSYILAGETQYF | TGTGCCAGCAGTTACATTCTAGCGGGTGAGACCCAGTACTTC
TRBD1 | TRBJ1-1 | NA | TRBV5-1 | CASSSRDRGLRNTEAFF | TGCGCCAGCAGCTCCCGGGACAGGGGGCTCCGGAACACTGAAGCTTTCTTT
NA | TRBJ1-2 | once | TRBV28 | CASSLTARGYTF | TGTGCCAGCAGTTTGACGGCGAGGGGCTACACCTTC
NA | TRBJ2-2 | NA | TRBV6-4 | CASSESGRSTGELFF | TGTGCCAGCAGTGAGTCGGGAAGAAGCACCGGGGAGCTGTTTTTT
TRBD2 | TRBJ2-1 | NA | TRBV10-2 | CASSESRTSHEQFF | TGCGCCAGCAGTGAGTCCCGGACTAGCCATGAGCAGTTCTTC
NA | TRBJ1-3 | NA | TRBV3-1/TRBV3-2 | CASSQVGAGNTIYF | TGTGCCAGCAGCCAAGTCGGGGCTGGAAACACCATATATTTT
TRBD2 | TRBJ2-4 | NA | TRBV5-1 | CASSSGTSGIGQYF | TGCGCCAGCAGCTCCGGGACTAGCGGGATAGGGCAGTACTTC
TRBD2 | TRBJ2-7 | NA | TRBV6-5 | CASSYSKASGRSEQYF | TGTGCCAGCAGTTACTCGAAAGCTAGCGGGAGATCCGAGCAGTACTTC
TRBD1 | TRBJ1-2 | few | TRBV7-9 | CASSVVRGTGAYGYTF | TGTGCCAGCAGCGTTGTTCGAGGGACAGGGGCCTATGGCTACACCTTC
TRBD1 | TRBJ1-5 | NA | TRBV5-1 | CASSFGQGINGGNQPQHF | TGCGCCAGCAGCTTTGGACAGGGGATAAATGGTGGCAATCAGCCCCAGCATTTT
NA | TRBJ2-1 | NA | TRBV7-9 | CASSLVGTQSSYNEQFF | TGTGCCAGCAGCTTAGTGGGCACCCAAAGCTCCTACAATGAGCAGTTCTTC